The 29 T cell receptor beta chains reported below all come from one sample, sequenced in a study of cytomegalovirus exposure and HLA in healthy donors (dated 2017 in TCRdb). Library creation used the immunoSEQ multiplex PCR assay. TCRdb provides this immuneACCESS table in a form limited to in-frame rearrangements. Some clones are lacking; in checked studies, under half of them reflect an unresolved V gene, and why the rest are absent is not known. Within this sample are under 200,000 clones, with 95% to 97% of them counted one time only. Roughly 0.83% of the sample goes to the ten largest clones. Material for sequencing was PBMCs. The receptors here all came from a woman younger than 30 in good health and CMV-seronegative.

V and J are TRBV6-1 and TRBJ1-2; tentative D call: TRBD1 (6 bases). Germline values: CDR1 MNHNS, CDR2 SASEGT. Trimming took 4 bases from V and 6 from J, leaving 18 bases between them. The CDR3 loop spans 15 amino acids. CDR3 DNA: TGTGCCAGCAGTGCTGACAGGAGGTCGCTTAATGGCTACACCTTC. It yields the protein CASSADRRSLNGYTF.

The chain has TRBV7-2 and TRBJ1-2, with 10 bases that match TRBD1. CDR3 length: 16 residues. J gave up 5 bases and V 2 bases, and 8 bases lay outside the gene matches. CDR1 is SGHTA, CDR2 FQGNSA, per germline. CDR3 residues: CASSLRVRGQGYGYTF. The CDR3 DNA sequence: TGTGCCAGCAGCTTAAGGGTCAGGGGACAGGGGTATGGCTACACCTTC.

Remarks on this clone: One end of the junction is discordant with germline, which a read error may explain. This chain uses TRBV7-7 with TRBJ2-5; 12 bases agree with TRBD2. The CDR3 is made up of 15 amino acids. Germline loops: CDR1 SSHAT, CDR2 FNYEAQ (reference sequence). The CDR3 nucleotides are TGTGCTAGCAGCTCCGCTAGCGGGGGGGCGGAGACCCAGTACTTC. It encodes CASSSASGGAETQYF.

The chain combines TRBV4-1 with TRBJ1-4; 10 bases map to TRBD1. V trimming: 1 base; J trimming: 10 bases; junction bases outside the gene matches: 9. Germline V gives CDR1 MGHRA, CDR2 YSYEKL. The CDR3 length is 16 residues. The CDR3 DNA follows: TGCGCCAGCAGCCAAGCGACCCGGGACAGGGGACGAAAACTGTTTTTT. Encoded protein: CASSQATRDRGRKLFF.

V is TRBV27 and J is TRBJ2-3; 14 bases line up with TRBD2. Unmatched junction bases numbered 8, after V lost 5 bases and J lost 4 bases. Germline loops: CDR1 MNHEY, CDR2 SMNVEV (reference sequence). The CDR3 extends over 17 amino acids. CDR3 in amino acids: CASSPRLAGGQSDTQYF. DNA of the CDR3: TGTGCCAGCAGTCCGAGACTAGCGGGGGGGCAGTCAGATACGCAGTATTTT.

This chain links TRBV6-5 with TRBJ2-7; possible D gene TRBD1, 6 bases. Trimming removed 6 bases at V and 0 bases at J, with 15 bases between. CDR3 length equals 15 residues. Germline-derived CDR1 and CDR2 are MNHEY and SVGAGI. This CDR3 reads CASRDPGQSSYEQYF. The CDR3 DNA reads as TGTGCCAGCAGGGACCCGGGACAAAGCTCCTACGAGCAGTACTTC.

The chain has TRBV7-2 and TRBJ1-2; D remains ambiguous. Deletions cut 1 base from V and 3 bases from J, with 12 bases between. The CDR3 has 15 residues. CDR1 is SGHTA, CDR2 FQGNSA, per germline. CDR3 in DNA: TGTGCCAGCAGCTTAGACCCCCAGAAGTACTATGGCTACACCTTC. This gives the protein CASSLDPQKYYGYTF. Drawing the rest from reference TRBV7-2 and TRBJ1-2, the complete variable domain is GAGVSQSPSNKVTEKGKDVELRCDPISGHTALYWYRQSLGQGLEFLIYFQGNSAPDKSGLPSDRFSAERTGGSVSTLTIQRTQQEDSAVYLCASSLDPQKYYGYTFGSGTRLTVV.

V is TRBV7-9 and J is TRBJ2-2; TRBD2 is a possible D gene (5 bases). The CDR3 is 15 residues long. CDR1 SEHNR and CDR2 FQNEAQ come from the germline V gene (reference sequence). V was pared by 5 bases and J by 3 bases, with 13 bases between. For the CDR3, the DNA is TGTGCCAGCAGCCCCCGAGGACTCTACACCGGGGAGCTGTTTTTT. Its protein is CASSPRGLYTGELFF.

This sequence joins TRBV9 and TRBJ2-7, with D maybe TRBD1 (5 bases). Germline-derived CDR1 and CDR2 are SGDLS and YYNGEE. CDR3 length equals 13 residues. Trimming removed 0 bases at V and 5 bases at J, with 9 bases between. The CDR3 reads CASSVGSRDEQYF. The CDR3 DNA follows: TGTGCCAGCAGCGTAGGTTCCAGGGACGAGCAGTACTTC.

This clone was counted only a few times. J is TRBJ1-2 and V is TRBV5-1; TRBD1 might be the D (5 bases). Germline CDR1 is SGHRS and CDR2 is YFSETQ. The CDR3 spans 13 residues. The ends were cut back, 1 base at V and 8 bases at J, with 12 bases in the middle. The CDR3 protein is CASSLFAGRGYTF. CDR3 DNA sequence: TGCGCCAGCAGCTTGTTCGCAGGGCGGGGCTACACCTTC. Looking up the rest from reference TRBV5-1 and TRBJ1-2 gives the full variable domain: KAGVTQTPRYLIKTRGQQVTLSCSPISGHRSVSWYQQTPGQGLQFLFEYFSETQRNKGNFPGRFSGRQFSNSRSEMNVSTLELGDSALYLCASSLFAGRGYTFGSGTRLTVV.

J is TRBJ2-1 and V is TRBV5-1, with 8 bases matching TRBD2. V was clipped by 4 bases and J by 4 bases; unmatched bases: 10. The V gene's germline CDR1 is SGHRS and CDR2 YFSETQ. The CDR3 has 16 amino acids. The CDR3 reads CASSPAGGGTYNEQFF. The CDR3 DNA sequence: TGCGCCAGCAGCCCCGCCGGCGGGGGGACTTACAATGAGCAGTTCTTC. The full variable domain, in which reference TRBV5-1 and TRBJ2-1 provide the parts outside the CDR3, is KAGVTQTPRYLIKTRGQQVTLSCSPISGHRSVSWYQQTPGQGLQFLFEYFSETQRNKGNFPGRFSGRQFSNSRSEMNVSTLELGDSALYLCASSPAGGGTYNEQFFGPGTRLTVL.

The chain links TRBV7-2 to TRBJ2-7; maybe TRBD1 (6 bases). With 3 bases removed from V and 5 bases from J, the gap between germline ends came to 11 bases. The germline V gene has CDR1 SGHTA and CDR2 FQGNSA. CDR3 size: 13 residues. CDR3 in DNA: TGTGCCAGCAGCTTGTCAGGGGACCACGAGCAGTACTTC. It translates to CASSLSGDHEQYF. The full variable domain, completed using reference TRBV7-2 and TRBJ2-7, is GAGVSQSPSNKVTEKGKDVELRCDPISGHTALYWYRQSLGQGLEFLIYFQGNSAPDKSGLPSDRFSAERTGGSVSTLTIQRTQQEDSAVYLCASSLSGDHEQYFGPGTRLTVT.

The J gene is TRBJ2-7, the V gene TRBV7-6, with D maybe TRBD2 (7 bases). V was trimmed by 8 bases and J by 2 bases, leaving 22 bases between them. The CDR3 loop spans 16 amino acids. The germline V gene encodes CDR1 SGHVS and CDR2 FNYEAQ. CDR3 residues: CASSGGRDLSAYEQYF. The CDR3 nucleotides read TGTGCCAGCTCCGGGGGGCGGGACCTCTCCGCCTACGAGCAGTACTTC.

This clone occurred once. The chain joins TRBV9 to TRBJ1-6, with D possibly being TRBD1 (6 bases). Trimming took 4 bases from V and 4 from J, leaving 9 bases between them. The CDR3 covers 14 residues. The germline gives CDR1 SGDLS, CDR2 YYNGEE. CDR3 amino acids: CASSLGQYNSPLHF. CDR3 nucleotides: TGTGCCAGCAGCCTTGGACAGTATAATTCACCCCTCCACTTT. The full variable domain, in which reference TRBV9 and TRBJ1-6 provide the parts outside the CDR3, is DSGVTQTPKHLITATGQRVTLRCSPRSGDLSVYWYQQSLDQGLQFLIQYYNGEERAKGNILERFSAQQFPDLHSELNLSSLELGDSALYFCASSLGQYNSPLHFGNGTRLTVT.

The chain couples TRBV5-6 to TRBJ2-5, with D possibly being TRBD2 (5 bases). CDR3 size: 13 residues. Trimming took off 0 bases at V and 2 bases at J, with 5 bases between the two ends. The germline gives CDR1 SGHDT, CDR2 YYEEEE. The CDR3 DNA reads as TGTGCCAGCAGCTTGGGACTACAAGAGACCCAGTACTTC. This encodes CASSLGLQETQYF.

This chain connects TRBV7-9 to TRBJ2-5; 9 bases match TRBD1. The CDR3 length is 15 residues. CDR1 is SEHNR, CDR2 FQNEAQ, per germline (reference sequence). Trimming took 5 bases from V and 5 from J; bases not matched to a gene: 9. CDR3 DNA sequence: TGTGCCAGCAGCCTGACAGGGGGGCACAAGGAGACCCAGTACTTC. Protein: CASSLTGGHKETQYF.

The gene calls are TRBV6-1 and TRBJ1-1, with a possible D match to TRBD1 (5 bases). The CDR3 consists of 13 residues. From germline, CDR1 is MNHNS and CDR2 SASEGT. Trimming took 6 bases from V and 9 from J, leaving 17 bases between them. CDR3 region: CASRDIDPNKAFF. The CDR3 region has the DNA TGTGCCAGCAGGGACATAGACCCAAATAAAGCTTTCTTT.

J is TRBJ2-7 and V is TRBV5-6; D ambiguous. The CDR3 length is 15 residues. Between the trimmed V and J ends, which lost 1 base and 4 bases, there was a span of 15 bases. The V gene's germline CDR1 is SGHDT and CDR2 YYEEEE. CDR3 in amino acids: CASSLISRGPYEQYF. The CDR3 region has the DNA TGTGCCAGCAGCTTGATTTCTAGAGGCCCTTACGAGCAGTACTTC.

This chain uses TRBV30 with TRBJ2-5; 8 nucleotides match TRBD2. In germline, CDR1 is GTSNPN, CDR2 SVGIG (reference sequence). V was clipped by 3 bases and J by 4 bases; unmatched bases: 4. CDR3 length: 13 residues. The CDR3 bases are TGTGCCTGGAGGTCGGGGGGGCTAGAGACCCAGTACTTC. It codes for CAWRSGGLETQYF.

V gene TRBV19 combines with J gene TRBJ2-7; 13 positions match TRBD2. This CDR3 is built from 16 residues. CDR1 and CDR2 from the germline V gene are LNHDA and SQIVND (reference sequence). Trimming at V came to 6 bases and at J to 2 bases, leaving 7 bases not matched to a gene. The CDR3 is CASSPSGTSGAYEQYF. In nucleotides, the CDR3 is TGTGCCAGTAGCCCAAGTGGGACTAGCGGGGCCTACGAGCAGTACTTC.

This clone came up once. The chain uses TRBV9 and TRBJ2-5, with TRBD2 matching over 8 bases. The CDR3 totals 14 residues. Germline-derived CDR1 and CDR2 are SGDLS and YYNGEE. With 3 bases clipped from V and 9 bases from J, the junction kept 10 bases outside the gene matches. The CDR3 loop is CASSDGGGPMAQYF. DNA of the CDR3: TGTGCCAGCAGCGATGGCGGGGGGCCCATGGCCCAGTACTTC.

The DNA of the CDR3 is TGTGCCTGGAGTGATTCTCGGGACAGGGGGCAGTACTTC. Its protein is CAWSDSRDRGQYF. The chain uses TRBV30 and TRBJ2-4; 11 bases match TRBD1. There are 13 residues in the CDR3. V trimming: 1 base; J trimming: 13 bases; junction bases outside the gene matches: 6. CDR1 GTSNPN and CDR2 SVGIG come from the germline V gene (reference sequence). Complete variable domain (other parts from reference TRBV30 and TRBJ2-4): SQTIHQWPATLVQPVGSPLSLECTVEGTSNPNLYWYRQAAGRGLQLLFYSVGIGQISSEVPQNLSASRPQDRQFILSSKKLLLSDSGFYLCAWSDSRDRGQYFGAGTRLSVL.

V gene TRBV7-3 combines with J gene TRBJ1-1, with D possibly TRBD1 on 5 matching bases. The CDR3 contains 13 residues. CDR1 and CDR2 (germline): SGHTA, FQGTGA. V shed 5 bases and J shed 5 bases, with 12 bases lying between them. The chain's CDR3 is CASSPVGRTEAFF. CDR3 coding DNA: TGTGCCAGCAGCCCCGTGGGGCGGACTGAAGCTTTCTTT.

The chain carries TRBV5-4 and TRBJ1-3; TRBD1 aligns across 9 bases. Germline V CDR1 and CDR2: SGHNT, YYREEE (reference sequence). The CDR3 spans 15 residues. Losses at the gene ends were 4 bases for V and 2 bases for J; bases not matched to a gene: 4. The CDR3 DNA reads TGTGCCAGCAGCCCGGACAGGGGCACTGGAAACACCATATATTTT. This gives the protein CASSPDRGTGNTIYF.

The V and J genes are TRBV12-2 and TRBJ2-7; the listed D gene, TRBD2, was not tested against the DNA. TRBV12-2 is a pseudogene locus. The length of the CDR3 is 12 residues. This chain's CDR3 is CASRQRGPGQYF. The DNA for the CDR3 is TGTGCAAGTCGACAGCGGGGACCAGGGCAGTACTTC.

V and J are TRBV10-2 and TRBJ1-4; no clear D gene. Germline assignment: CDR1 WSHSY and CDR2 SAAADI. V lost 5 bases and J lost 2, with 15 bases in between. This CDR3 region has 16 residues. The CDR3, as DNA: TGCGCCAGCAGTACCCTCCCGGGTTTCACTAATGAAAAACTGTTTTTT. Its translation is CASSTLPGFTNEKLFF.

V and J are TRBV2 and TRBJ2-1; the match to TRBD2 covers 10 bases. This CDR3 is built from 14 residues. The V and J ends lost 11 bases and 8 bases, in that order; junction bases with no gene match: 12. Germline-derived CDR1 and CDR2 are SNHLY and FYNNEI. The CDR3 region has the DNA TGTGCCGGGAAGGGACTAGCGTTTACCGATGAGCAGTTCTTC. Amino acid sequence: CAGKGLAFTDEQFF.

This clone appeared once. V gene TRBV18 combines with J gene TRBJ1-5; 7 nucleotides line up with TRBD1. Germline V gives CDR1 KGHSH, CDR2 LQKENI. The trim removed 4 bases at V and 5 bases at J, leaving 5 bases unmatched. The CDR3 runs to 14 residues. The CDR3 coding sequence is TGTGCCAGCTCACTGCGACAGGGCGATCAGCCCCAGCATTTT. This encodes CASSLRQGDQPQHF.

V is TRBV4-2 and J is TRBJ2-5; 10 bases match TRBD1. V shed 0 bases, J shed 4 bases, and the junction held 2 bases outside the gene matches. The CDR3 covers 15 residues. Germline CDR1 LGHNA, CDR2 YNFKEQ. The CDR3 DNA sequence: TGTGCCAGCAGCCAAGAGACAGGGGGCGCAGAGACCCAGTACTTC. Amino acids: CASSQETGGAETQYF.